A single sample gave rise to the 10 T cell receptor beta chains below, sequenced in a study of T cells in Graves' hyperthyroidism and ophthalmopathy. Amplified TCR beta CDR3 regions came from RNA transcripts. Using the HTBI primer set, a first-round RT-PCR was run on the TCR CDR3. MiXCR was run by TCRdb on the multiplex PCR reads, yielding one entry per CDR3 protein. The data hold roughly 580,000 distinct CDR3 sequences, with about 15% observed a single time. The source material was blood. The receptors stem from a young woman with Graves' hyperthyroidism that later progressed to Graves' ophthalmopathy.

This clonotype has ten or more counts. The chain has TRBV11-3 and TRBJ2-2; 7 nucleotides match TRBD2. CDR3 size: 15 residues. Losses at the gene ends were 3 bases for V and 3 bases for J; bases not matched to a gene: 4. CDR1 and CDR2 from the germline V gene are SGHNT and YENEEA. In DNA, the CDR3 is TGTGCCAGCAGCTTGGGAGGGACCGACACCGGGGAGCTGTTTTTT. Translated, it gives CASSLGGTDTGELFF.

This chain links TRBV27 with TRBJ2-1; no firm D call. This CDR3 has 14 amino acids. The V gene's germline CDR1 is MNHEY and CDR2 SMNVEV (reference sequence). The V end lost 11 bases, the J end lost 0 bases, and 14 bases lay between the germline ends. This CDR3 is CAGTQSSSYNEQFF. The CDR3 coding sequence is TGTGCCGGCACCCAAAGCTCCTCCTACAATGAGCAGTTCTTC.

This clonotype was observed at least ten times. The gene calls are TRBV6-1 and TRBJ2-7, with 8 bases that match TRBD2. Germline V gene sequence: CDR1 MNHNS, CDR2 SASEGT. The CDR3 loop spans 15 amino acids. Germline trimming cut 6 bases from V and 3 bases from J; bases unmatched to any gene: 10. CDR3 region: CASSPGTSGVYEQYF. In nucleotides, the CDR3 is TGTGCCAGCAGCCCCGGGACTAGTGGGGTCTACGAGCAGTACTTC.

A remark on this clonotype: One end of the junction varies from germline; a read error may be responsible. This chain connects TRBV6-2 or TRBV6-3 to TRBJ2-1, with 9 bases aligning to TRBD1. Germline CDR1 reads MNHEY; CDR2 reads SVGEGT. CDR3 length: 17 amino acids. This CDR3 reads CASSYSLIGTGNNEQSF. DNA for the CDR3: TGTGCCAGCAGTTACTCACTCATCGGGACAGGGAACAATGAGCAGTCCTTC.

CDR3 region: CASSEASQEAFF. The CDR3 region has the DNA TGTGCCAGCAGTGAAGCGTCCCAGGAAGCTTTCTTT. The chain combines TRBV2 with TRBJ1-1; the D is unclear. Deletions cut 0 bases from V and 8 bases from J, with 7 bases between. Germline-derived CDR1 and CDR2 are SNHLY and FYNNEI. The CDR3 contains 12 residues.

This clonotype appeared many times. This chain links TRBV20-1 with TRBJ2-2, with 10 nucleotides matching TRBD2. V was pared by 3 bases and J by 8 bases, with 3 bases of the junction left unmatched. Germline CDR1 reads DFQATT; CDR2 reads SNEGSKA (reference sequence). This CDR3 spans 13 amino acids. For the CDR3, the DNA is TGCAGTGCTAGCCCTAGCGGGAGTGGGGAGCTGTTTTTT. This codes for CSASPSGSGELFF.

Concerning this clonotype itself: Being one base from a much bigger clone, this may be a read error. In DNA, the CDR3 is TGTGCCACCAGTGGGACAAGGTCCATGAACACTGAAGCTTTCTTT. Translating gives CATSGTRSMNTEAFF. The rearrangement links TRBV24-1 to TRBJ1-1; TRBD1 might be the D (5 bases). This CDR3 spans 15 amino acids. Germline loops: CDR1 KGHDR, CDR2 SFDVKD. V was shortened by 5 bases and J by 0 bases, with 12 bases between the two germline ends.

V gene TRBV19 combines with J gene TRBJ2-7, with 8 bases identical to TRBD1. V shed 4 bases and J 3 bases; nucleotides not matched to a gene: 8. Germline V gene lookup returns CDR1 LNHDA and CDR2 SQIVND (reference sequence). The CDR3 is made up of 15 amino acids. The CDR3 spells CASSNQDRENYEQYF. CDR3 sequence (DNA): TGTGCCAGTAGTAACCAGGACAGGGAAAACTACGAGCAGTACTTC. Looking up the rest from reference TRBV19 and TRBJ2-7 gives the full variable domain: DGGITQSPKYLFRKEGQNVTLSCEQNLNHDAMYWYRQDPGQGLRLIYYSQIVNDFQKGDIAEGYSVSREKKESFPLTVTSAQKNPTAFYLCASSNQDRENYEQYFGPGTRLTVT.

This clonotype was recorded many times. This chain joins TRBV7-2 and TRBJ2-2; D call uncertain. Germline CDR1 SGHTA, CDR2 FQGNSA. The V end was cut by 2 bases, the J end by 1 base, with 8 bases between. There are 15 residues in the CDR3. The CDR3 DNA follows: TGTGCCAGCAGCTTAAGGAGTCAGAACACCGGGGAGCTGTTTTTT. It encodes CASSLRSQNTGELFF.

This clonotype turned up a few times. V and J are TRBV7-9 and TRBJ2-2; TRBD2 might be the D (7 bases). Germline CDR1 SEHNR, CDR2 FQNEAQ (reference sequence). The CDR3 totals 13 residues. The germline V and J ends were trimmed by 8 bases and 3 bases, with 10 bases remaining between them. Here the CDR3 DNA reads TGTGCCAGCCGAGGGGGGGACACCGGGGAGCTGTTTTTT. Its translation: CASRGGDTGELFF.